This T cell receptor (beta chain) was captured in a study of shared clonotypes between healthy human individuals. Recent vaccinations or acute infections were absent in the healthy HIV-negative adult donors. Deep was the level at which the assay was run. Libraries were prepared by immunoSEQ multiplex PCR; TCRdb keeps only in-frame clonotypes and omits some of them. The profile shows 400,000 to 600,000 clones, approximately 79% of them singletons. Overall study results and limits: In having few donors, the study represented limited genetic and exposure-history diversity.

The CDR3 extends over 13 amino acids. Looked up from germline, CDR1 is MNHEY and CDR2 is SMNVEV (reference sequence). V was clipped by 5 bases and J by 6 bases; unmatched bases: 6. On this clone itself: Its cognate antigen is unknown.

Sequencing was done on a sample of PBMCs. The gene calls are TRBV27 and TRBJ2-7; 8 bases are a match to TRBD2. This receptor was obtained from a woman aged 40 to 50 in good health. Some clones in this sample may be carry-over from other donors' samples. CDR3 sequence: CASSLRTSLEQYF. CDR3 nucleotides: TGTGCCAGCAGTCTCCGGACTAGCCTCGAGCAGTACTTC.